These 2 T cell receptor beta chains were sequenced from one sample in a study of CD4+ T cells in melanoma. Measured with immunoSEQ multiplex PCR; TCRdb has only the in-frame clones, and not every one. The data show some 47,000 clones, 80% to 90% seen once. The sequenced sample consisted of peripheral blood. The source is a human donor with melanoma.

This sequence joins TRBV5-1 and TRBJ2-1, with 11 bases lining up with TRBD2. Trimming removed 4 bases from V and 3 bases from J; junction bases left unmatched: 3. Germline V CDR1 and CDR2: SGHRS, YFSETQ. The CDR3 is made up of 15 amino acids. The CDR3 protein is CASSMTSGIYNEQFF. The DNA of the CDR3 is TGCGCCAGCAGCATGACTAGCGGGATCTACAATGAGCAGTTCTTC.

Comment on this clone: The junction shows a germline mismatch at one end, possibly a read error. V usage is TRBV27 and J usage is TRBJ1-5; tentative D call: TRBD1 (5 bases). CDR3 size: 18 residues. Germline loops: CDR1 MNHEY, CDR2 SMNVEV (reference sequence). CDR3 sequence: CASSSSTLRQRDNQSQHF. In nucleotides, the CDR3 is TGTGCCAGCAGTTCCTCGACCCTCAGACAGCGCGACAATCAGTCCCAGCATTTT.